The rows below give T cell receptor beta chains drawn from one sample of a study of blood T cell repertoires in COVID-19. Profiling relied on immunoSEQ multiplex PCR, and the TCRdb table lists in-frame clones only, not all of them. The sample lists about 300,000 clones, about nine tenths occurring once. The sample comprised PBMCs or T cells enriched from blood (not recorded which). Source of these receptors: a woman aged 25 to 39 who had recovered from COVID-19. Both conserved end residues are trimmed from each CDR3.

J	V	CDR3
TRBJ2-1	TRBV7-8	ASIPGLGNEQF
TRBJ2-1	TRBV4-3	ASSQDLGDRAYNEQF
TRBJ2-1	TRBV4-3	ASSQEETSGSYEQF
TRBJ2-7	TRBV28	ASSFATGLGEQY
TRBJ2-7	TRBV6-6	ASSPDTYEQY
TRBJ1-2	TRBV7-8	ASSLGQGFSYGYT
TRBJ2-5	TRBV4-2	ASSQEGGEETQY
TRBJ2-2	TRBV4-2	ASSPNYGNPGELF
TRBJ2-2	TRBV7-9	ATQLMGGPRATGELF
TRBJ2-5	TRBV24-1	ATSPSGTKETQY
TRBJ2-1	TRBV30	AWSGSSGLYNEQF
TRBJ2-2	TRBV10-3	AISESGGQNTGELF
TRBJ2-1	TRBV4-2	ASSQDYQGPYNEQF
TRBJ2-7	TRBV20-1	SAASYEQY
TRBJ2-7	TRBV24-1	ATSDFSVTGTYEQY